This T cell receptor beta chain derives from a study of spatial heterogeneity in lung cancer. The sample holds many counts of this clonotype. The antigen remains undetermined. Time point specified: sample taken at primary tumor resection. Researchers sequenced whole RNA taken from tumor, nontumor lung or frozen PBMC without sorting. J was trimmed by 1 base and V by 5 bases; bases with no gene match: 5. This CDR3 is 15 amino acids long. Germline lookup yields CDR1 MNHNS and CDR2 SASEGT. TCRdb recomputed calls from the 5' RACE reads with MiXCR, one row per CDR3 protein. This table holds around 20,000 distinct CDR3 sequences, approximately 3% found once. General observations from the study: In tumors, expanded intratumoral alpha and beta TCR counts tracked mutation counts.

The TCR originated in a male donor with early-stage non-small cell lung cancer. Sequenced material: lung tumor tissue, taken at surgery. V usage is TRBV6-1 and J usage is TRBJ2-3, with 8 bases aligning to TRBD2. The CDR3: CASSLDGGGTDTQYF. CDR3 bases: TGTGCCAGCAGTCTCGACGGGGGGGGCACAGATACGCAGTATTTT.